This T cell receptor (beta chain) was observed in a study of blood T cell repertoires in COVID-19. Between the trimmed V and J ends, which lost 3 bases and 5 bases, there was a span of 17 bases. The CDR3 totals 15 residues. Germline lookup yields CDR1 SGHNT and CDR2 YYREEE (reference sequence). Libraries were prepared by immunoSEQ multiplex PCR; TCRdb keeps only in-frame clonotypes and omits some of them. There are approximately 150,000 clones in the sample; roughly 93% occur only once, and about 5% lies in the top ten. This receptor was identified in a man aged 18-30 years with COVID-19, enrolled during active disease. Sequencing was done on a sample of peripheral blood. The rearrangement uses TRBV5-4 and TRBJ1-1; possible D gene TRBD1, 6 bases. The CDR3 loop is CASSSYREAGTEAFF. CDR3 DNA sequence: TGTGCCAGCAGCTCGTACAGGGAAGCTGGGACTGAAGCTTTCTTT.